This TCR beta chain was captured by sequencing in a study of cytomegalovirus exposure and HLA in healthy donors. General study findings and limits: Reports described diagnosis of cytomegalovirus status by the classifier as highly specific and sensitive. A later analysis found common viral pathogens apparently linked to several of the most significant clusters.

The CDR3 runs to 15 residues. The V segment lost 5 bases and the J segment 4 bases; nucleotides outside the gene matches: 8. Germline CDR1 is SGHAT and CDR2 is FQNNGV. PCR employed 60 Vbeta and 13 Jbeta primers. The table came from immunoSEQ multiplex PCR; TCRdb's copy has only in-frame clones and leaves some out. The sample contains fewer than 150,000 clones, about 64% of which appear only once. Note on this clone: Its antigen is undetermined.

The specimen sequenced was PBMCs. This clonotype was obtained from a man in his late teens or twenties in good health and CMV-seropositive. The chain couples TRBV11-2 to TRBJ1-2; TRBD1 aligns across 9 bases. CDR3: CASSETGTGLYGYTF. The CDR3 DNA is TGTGCCAGCAGCGAGACCGGGACAGGGCTCTATGGCTACACCTTC.